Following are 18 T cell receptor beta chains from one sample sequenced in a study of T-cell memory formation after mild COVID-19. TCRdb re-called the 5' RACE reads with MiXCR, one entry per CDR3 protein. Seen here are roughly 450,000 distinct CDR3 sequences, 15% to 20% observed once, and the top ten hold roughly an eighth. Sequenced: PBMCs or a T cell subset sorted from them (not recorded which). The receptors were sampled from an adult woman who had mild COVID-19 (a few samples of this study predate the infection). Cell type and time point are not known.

CDR3 residues: CASSIYAGGGYEQYF. CDR3 DNA sequence: TGTGCCAGTAGTATATACGCAGGGGGCGGCTACGAGCAGTACTTC. V gene TRBV19 combines with J gene TRBJ2-7, with TRBD1 identical over 8 bases. CDR3 length equals 15 residues. V shed 2 bases, J shed 3 bases, and the junction held 6 bases outside the gene matches. CDR1 and CDR2 (germline): LNHDA, SQIVND (reference sequence).

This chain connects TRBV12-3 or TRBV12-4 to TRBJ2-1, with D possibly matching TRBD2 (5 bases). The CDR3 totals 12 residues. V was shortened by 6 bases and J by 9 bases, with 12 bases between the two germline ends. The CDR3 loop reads CASSPGESEQFF. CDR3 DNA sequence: TGTGCCAGCAGCCCTGGGGAGAGTGAGCAGTTCTTC.

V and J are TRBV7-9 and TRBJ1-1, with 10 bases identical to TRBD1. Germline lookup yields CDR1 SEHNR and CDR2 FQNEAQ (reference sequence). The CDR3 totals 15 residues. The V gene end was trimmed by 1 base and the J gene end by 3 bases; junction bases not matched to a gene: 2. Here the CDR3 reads CASSLEGTGDTEAFF. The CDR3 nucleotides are TGTGCCAGCAGCTTAGAAGGGACAGGGGACACTGAAGCTTTCTTT.

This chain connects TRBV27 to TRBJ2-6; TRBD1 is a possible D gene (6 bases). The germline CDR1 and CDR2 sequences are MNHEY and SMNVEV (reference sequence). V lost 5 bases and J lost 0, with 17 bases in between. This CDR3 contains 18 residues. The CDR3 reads CASSPLAGEGSGANVLTF. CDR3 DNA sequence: TGTGCCAGCAGTCCTCTGGCAGGGGAAGGCTCTGGGGCCAACGTCCTGACTTTC.

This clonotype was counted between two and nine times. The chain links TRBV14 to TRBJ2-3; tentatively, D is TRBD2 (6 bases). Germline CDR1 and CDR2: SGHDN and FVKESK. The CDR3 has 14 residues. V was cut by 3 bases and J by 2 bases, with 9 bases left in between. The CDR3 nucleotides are TGTGCCAGCAGCCACCGGGACTTCACAGATACGCAGTATTTT. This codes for CASSHRDFTDTQYF.

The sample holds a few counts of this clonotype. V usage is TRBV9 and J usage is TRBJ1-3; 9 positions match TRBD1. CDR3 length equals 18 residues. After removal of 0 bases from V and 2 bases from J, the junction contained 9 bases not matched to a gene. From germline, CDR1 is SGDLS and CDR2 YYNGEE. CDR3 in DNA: TGTGCCAGCAGCGTAGCCCGGGACAGGGTCACACCTGGAAACACCATATATTTT. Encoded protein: CASSVARDRVTPGNTIYF.

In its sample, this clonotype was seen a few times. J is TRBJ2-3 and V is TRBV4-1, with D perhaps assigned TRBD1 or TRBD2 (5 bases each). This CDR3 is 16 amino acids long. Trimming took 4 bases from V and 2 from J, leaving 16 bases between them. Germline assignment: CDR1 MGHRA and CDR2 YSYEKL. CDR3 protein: CASSLSFSGHTDTQYF. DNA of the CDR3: TGCGCCAGCAGCCTCTCGTTCTCGGGGCACACAGATACGCAGTATTTT.

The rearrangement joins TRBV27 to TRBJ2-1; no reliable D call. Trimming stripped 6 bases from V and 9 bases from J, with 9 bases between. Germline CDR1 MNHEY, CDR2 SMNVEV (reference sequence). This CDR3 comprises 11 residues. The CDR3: CASRRTGEQFF. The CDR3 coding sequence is TGTGCCAGCAGGAGAACGGGTGAGCAGTTCTTC.

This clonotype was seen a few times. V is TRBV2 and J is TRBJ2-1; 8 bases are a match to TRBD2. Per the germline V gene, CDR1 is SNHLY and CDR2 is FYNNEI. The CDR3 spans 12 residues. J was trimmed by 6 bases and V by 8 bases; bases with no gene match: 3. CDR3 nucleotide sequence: TGTGCCAGCGCCGGGACTAGCAATGAGCAGTTCTTC. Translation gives CASAGTSNEQFF.

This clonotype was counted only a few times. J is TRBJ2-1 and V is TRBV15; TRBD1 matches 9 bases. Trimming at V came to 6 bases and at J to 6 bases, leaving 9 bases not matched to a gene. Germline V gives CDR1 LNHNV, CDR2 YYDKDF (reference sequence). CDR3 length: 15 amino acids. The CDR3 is CATRESGQGTNEQFF. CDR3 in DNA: TGTGCCACCAGGGAGTCGGGACAGGGTACCAATGAGCAGTTCTTC.

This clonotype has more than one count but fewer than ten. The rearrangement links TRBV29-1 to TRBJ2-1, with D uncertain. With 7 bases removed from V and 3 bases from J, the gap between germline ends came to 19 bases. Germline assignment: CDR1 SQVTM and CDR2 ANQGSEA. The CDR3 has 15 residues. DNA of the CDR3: TGCAGCGCTCAAGTCGTCGTGGACGGCTACAATGAGCAGTTCTTC. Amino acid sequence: CSAQVVVDGYNEQFF.

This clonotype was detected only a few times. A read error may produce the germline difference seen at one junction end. The CDR3 DNA sequence: TGTGCCACCAGTCGTCGGGAGGAAGGATCAGATACGCAGTATTTT. Protein sequence: CATSRREEGSDTQYF. The chain joins TRBV10-3 to TRBJ2-3; TRBD2 matches at 7 bases. Per germline, CDR1 ENHRY and CDR2 SYGVKD. This CDR3 is built from 15 residues.

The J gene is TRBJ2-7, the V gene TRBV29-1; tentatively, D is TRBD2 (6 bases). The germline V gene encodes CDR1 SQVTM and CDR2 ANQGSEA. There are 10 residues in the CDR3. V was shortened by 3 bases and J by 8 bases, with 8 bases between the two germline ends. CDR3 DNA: TGCAGCGTTGAGGCGGGACAGCAGTACTTC. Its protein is CSVEAGQQYF.

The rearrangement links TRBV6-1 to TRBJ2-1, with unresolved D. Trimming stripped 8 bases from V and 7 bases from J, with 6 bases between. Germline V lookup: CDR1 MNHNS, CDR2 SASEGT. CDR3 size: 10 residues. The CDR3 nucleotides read TGTGCCAGCTGGCGAAATGAGCAGTTCTTC. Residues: CASWRNEQFF.

CDR3 in DNA: TGTGCCACCAGTGATACGAGAACTAACTATGGCTACACCTTC. Its translation is CATSDTRTNYGYTF. The V and J genes are TRBV24-1 and TRBJ1-2; D call uncertain. Trimming left V 3 bases short and J 0 bases short, with 7 bases between. From germline, CDR1 is KGHDR and CDR2 SFDVKD. The CDR3 contains 14 residues.

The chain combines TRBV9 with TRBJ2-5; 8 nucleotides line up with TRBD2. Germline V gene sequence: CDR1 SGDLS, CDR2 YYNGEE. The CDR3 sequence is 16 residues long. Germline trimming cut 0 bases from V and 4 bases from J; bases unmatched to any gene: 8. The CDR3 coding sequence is TGTGCCAGCAGCGTAGAAGGTCGGGGGGGCCGAGAGACCCAGTACTTC. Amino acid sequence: CASSVEGRGGRETQYF.

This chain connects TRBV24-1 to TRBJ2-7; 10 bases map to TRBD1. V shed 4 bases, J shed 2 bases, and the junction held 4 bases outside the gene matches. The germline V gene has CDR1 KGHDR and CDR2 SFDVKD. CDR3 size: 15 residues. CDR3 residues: CATSDAGTGAYEQYF. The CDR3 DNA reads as TGTGCCACCAGTGACGCCGGGACAGGGGCCTACGAGCAGTACTTC.

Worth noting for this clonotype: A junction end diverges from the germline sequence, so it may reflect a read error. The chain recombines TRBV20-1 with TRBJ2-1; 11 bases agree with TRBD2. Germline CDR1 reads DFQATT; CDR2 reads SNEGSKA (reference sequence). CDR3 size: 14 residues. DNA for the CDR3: TGCAGTGTTAGAGTGACTAGCGGGATCAATGAGCAGTTCTTC. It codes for CSVRVTSGINEQFF.